Here is one T cell receptor (beta chain) with its context. The antigen it binds to is not known. The record has no base qualities; no much larger clone is one base away. Including the terminal cysteine and phenylalanine, the CDR3 comprises 14 residues. Just CDR3 DNA is preserved here, 42 bases in frame from base 1. Taken from the germline V gene, the CDR1 and CDR2 loops are SNHLY and FYNNEI. V and J lose 8 bases and 6 bases, and a span of 17 bases separates them. The donors were healthy, HIV-negative adults with no recently reported acute infections or vaccinations. All donors were Caucasian adults living in Nashville, Tennessee, USA. For unsorted samples, about 90 million PBMCs were counted and genomic DNA was extracted with the QIAamp DNA Blood Mini kit. After blood collection by leukapheresis, PBMCs were isolated using Ficoll-Histopaque density gradient centrifugation and then cryopreserved in the vapor phase of liquid nitrogen.

Using the deep immunoSEQ assay, multiplex PCR amplified TCR CDR3 regions from genomic DNA. For each cell subset, the extracted genomic DNA was distributed evenly across all wells of several immunoSEQ 96-well plates, and each plate served as one replicate. For unsorted PBMC, each replicate PCR was loaded with 300 to 350 ng genomic DNA, equivalent to roughly 33,000 T cell genomes. Unsorted PBMC genomic DNA was sequenced across ten immunoSEQ deep assay plates. Purified libraries were quantified with a Qubit 3.0 fluorometer, sized on a Bioanalyzer 2100, and re-quantified with the KAPA Library Quantification kit. Every immunoSEQ 96-well plate was sequenced on a dedicated single-read 150-cycle Illumina NextSeq 550 flow cell. In the paper's pipeline: Because the immunoSEQ output included only junctional sequences and no quality scores, the filtering could not be the same as the filtering used for full-length reads. To assign V/J genes and CDR3, sequences were annotated against IMGT germline references using PyIR, a Python wrapper for IgBLAST v1.9. Reads were removed for weak V/J assignments (E-value above 1e-6), missing CDR3, stop codons, out-of-frame junctions, or ambiguous translated residues. A V3J clonotype was defined by an identical inferred V gene, J gene, and CDR3 amino acid sequence. Percentage overlap between repertoires was computed as shared unique clonotypes divided by the size of the smaller repertoire. Repertoire richness was assessed with RTK rarefaction, the Chao1 estimator, and Recon v2.1 estimates of unobserved clonotypes. TCRdb holds this immuneACCESS table with in-frame rearrangements only. Some clones are missing; in checked studies, unresolved V genes explain under half, and the rest has no known cause. D and trimming come from the DNA, and the V and J calls and clone size come from that table. The sample table contains some 490,000 clones; only one count was recorded for almost 80% of them. The ten most abundant clones make up around 11% of the sample.

This sample stems from a study of shared clonotypes between healthy human individuals (dated by TCRdb to the early 2020s). Notes on the research overall: Two women and a few men aged 18 to 49 years were included in the cohort. Between about 0.85 and 9.5 billion PBMCs per donor were obtained by leukapheresis. Different laboratories and diverse techniques were used to prepare libraries and sequence TCR repertoires, to increase sequencing depth and limit assay-specific biases. The study deeply sequenced blood TCR repertoires of five healthy adults to estimate repertoire size and the extent of clonotype sharing between individuals. Study-level results and caveats: The small number of donors limited the genetic and exposure-history diversity represented. Sampling was restricted to blood, and TCR repertoires in tissues likely differ from the TCR repertoires found in blood. Pairwise subsampling indicated that sequencing depth was expected to affect the degree of clonotype sharing among donors.

The chain uses TRBV2 and TRBJ2-1, with a tentative D gene TRBD2 over 5 matching bases. The origin of this receptor is a woman aged 40 to 50 in good health. Some clones in this sample may be carry-over from other donors' samples. The source material was PBMCs. This receptor carries the CDR3 CASVKYLGSNEQFF. The nucleotides are TGTGCCAGCGTGAAGTACTTGGGGAGCAATGAGCAGTTCTTC.